Listed below are T cell receptor beta chains from one sample, sequenced in a study of blood T cells in healthy people across ages. TCRdb used MiXCR to reprocess the 5' RACE reads, holding one entry per CDR3 protein. The data show about 640,000 distinct CDR3 sequences, about 53% seen once. The source material was blood. These receptors came from a man aged 60 to 69 in good health. The CDR3 runs from the conserved cysteine through the conserved F or W. Fields, in order: V gene, J gene, CDR3 protein.

v_gene: TRBV28
j_gene: TRBJ1-5
CDR3aa: CASSLFSVGVSNQPQHF

v_gene: TRBV24-1
j_gene: TRBJ2-4
CDR3aa: CATSDRDSRGAKNIQYF

v_gene: TRBV20-1
j_gene: TRBJ2-4
CDR3aa: CSANSGIAKNIQYF

v_gene: TRBV4-1
j_gene: TRBJ2-7
CDR3aa: CASSQVSDSSHEQYF

v_gene: TRBV11-2
j_gene: TRBJ2-3
CDR3aa: CASSFTGQLLTDTQYF

v_gene: TRBV20-1
j_gene: TRBJ1-6
CDR3aa: CSARGGNNSPLHF

v_gene: TRBV5-5
j_gene: TRBJ2-1
CDR3aa: CASSSAGNYNEQFF

v_gene: TRBV5-1
j_gene: -
CDR3aa: CASSLTGTMIYEQYF

v_gene: TRBV28
j_gene: TRBJ1-4
CDR3aa: CASQDSQTNEKLFF

v_gene: TRBV25-1
j_gene: TRBJ2-2
CDR3aa: CASSGVQGYGELFF

v_gene: TRBV5-1
j_gene: TRBJ1-6
CDR3aa: CASSMQGTYNSPLHF

v_gene: TRBV27
j_gene: TRBJ1-2
CDR3aa: CASGTTGGNYGYTF

v_gene: TRBV18
j_gene: TRBJ2-1
CDR3aa: CASSREIQREQFF

v_gene: TRBV7-9
j_gene: TRBJ1-5
CDR3aa: CASSTVGQYQPQHF

v_gene: TRBV28
j_gene: TRBJ2-1
CDR3aa: CASSFQDRGRLKFF

v_gene: TRBV20-1
j_gene: TRBJ1-5
CDR3aa: CSASQGDNQPQHF

v_gene: TRBV27
j_gene: TRBJ2-7
CDR3aa: CASSPGQGLNEQYF